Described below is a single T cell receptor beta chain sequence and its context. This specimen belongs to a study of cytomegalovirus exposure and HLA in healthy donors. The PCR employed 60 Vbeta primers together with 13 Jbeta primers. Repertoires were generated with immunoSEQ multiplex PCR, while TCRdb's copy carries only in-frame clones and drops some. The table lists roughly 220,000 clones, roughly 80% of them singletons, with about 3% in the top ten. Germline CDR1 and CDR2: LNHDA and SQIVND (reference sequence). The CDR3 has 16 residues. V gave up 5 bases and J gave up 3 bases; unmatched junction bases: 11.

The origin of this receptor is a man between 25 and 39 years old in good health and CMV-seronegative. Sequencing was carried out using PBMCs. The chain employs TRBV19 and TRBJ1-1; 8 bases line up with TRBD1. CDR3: CASSAWTGLRDTEAFF. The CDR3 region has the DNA TGTGCCAGTAGTGCCTGGACAGGGTTGCGGGACACTGAAGCTTTCTTT. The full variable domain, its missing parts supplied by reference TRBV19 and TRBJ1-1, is DGGITQSPKYLFRKEGQNVTLSCEQNLNHDAMYWYRQDPGQGLRLIYYSQIVNDFQKGDIAEGYSVSREKKESFPLTVTSAQKNPTAFYLCASSAWTGLRDTEAFFGQGTRLTVV.